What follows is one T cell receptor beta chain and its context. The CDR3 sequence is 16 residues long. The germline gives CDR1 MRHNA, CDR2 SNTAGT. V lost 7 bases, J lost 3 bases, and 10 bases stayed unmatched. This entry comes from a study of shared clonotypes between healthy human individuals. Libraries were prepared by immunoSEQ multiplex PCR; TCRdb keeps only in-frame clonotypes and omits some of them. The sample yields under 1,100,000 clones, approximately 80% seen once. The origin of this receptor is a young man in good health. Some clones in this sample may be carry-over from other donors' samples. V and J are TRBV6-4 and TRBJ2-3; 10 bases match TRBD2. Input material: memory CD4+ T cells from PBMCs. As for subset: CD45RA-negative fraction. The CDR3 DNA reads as TGTGCCAGCACTCCGAATAGCGGGAGGAGGACAGATACGCAGTATTTT. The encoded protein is CASTPNSGRRTDTQYF.